This is a list of T cell receptor beta chains from one sample in a study of T cell responses to AZD1222 COVID-19 vaccine. Clones were read by immunoSEQ multiplex PCR, and TCRdb kept only the in-frame ones, dropping some. The table has over 85,000 clones, roughly 83% seen once. The source material was peripheral blood, sampled 28 days after the second AZD1222 dose. The receptors were sampled from an adult who received the AZD1222 COVID-19 vaccine. Each CDR3 is given with its conserved first and last residue. Fields, in order: D gene, V gene, J gene, clone size, CDR3 DNA, CDR3 protein. The D gene is left open where the match is weak. Some rows have no size entry. The others give once, few or many, or a class for an expanded clone.

TRBD2	TRBV5-4	TRBJ2-7	.	TGTGCCACCAACCCCGCCGGTGGGGCTAGCGGGGTCTACGAGCAGTACTTC	CATNPAGGASGVYEQYF
.	TRBV5-4	TRBJ2-3	.	TGTGCCAGCAGCACGGGGGGACAGGTCCAAAATACGCAGTATTTT	CASSTGGQVQNTQYF
TRBD2	TRBV4-2	TRBJ2-7	once	TGTGCCAGCAGCCAAGACCGGGGGGTTCCCTACGAGCAGTACTTC	CASSQDRGVPYEQYF
.	TRBV7-3	TRBJ2-1	.	TGTGCCAGCAGCTCGGACTACTCCAATGAGCAGTTCTTC	CASSSDYSNEQFF
TRBD2	TRBV4-1	TRBJ2-7	.	TGCGCCAGCAGCCAACTAGCGGGGGGCCCCTACGAGCAGTACTTC	CASSQLAGGPYEQYF
.	TRBV4-3	TRBJ2-3	.	TGCGCCAGCAGCCAGGATGGTATAGCGGTTTCTAGCACAGATACGCAGTATTTT	CASSQDGIAVSSTDTQYF
TRBD1	TRBV6-5	TRBJ2-2	.	TGTGCCAGAGTCGACAGGGGGCGAACCGGGGAGCTGTTTTTT	CARVDRGRTGELFF
TRBD1	TRBV27	TRBJ2-5	.	TGTGCCAGCAGCCGACGACAGGGGGCCGGGATAGAGACCCAGTACTTC	CASSRRQGAGIETQYF
.	TRBV5-4	TRBJ2-2	.	TGTGCCAGCAGTGGGACCACGAACACCGGGGAGCTGTTTTTT	CASSGTTNTGELFF
.	TRBV27	TRBJ2-3	.	TGTGCCAGCAGATTGACAGCACTTAGCACAGATACGCAGTATTTT	CASRLTALSTDTQYF
.	TRBV5-4	TRBJ1-2	.	TGTGCCAGCAGCTTGGGGGGCTACAGGGAAGCCGGCTACACCTTC	CASSLGGYREAGYTF
.	TRBV27	TRBJ2-2	few	TGTGCCAGCAGTTTAGGGGGGCCCTACACCGGGGAGCTGTTTTTT	CASSLGGPYTGELFF
TRBD1	TRBV6-5	TRBJ2-1	.	TGTGCCAGCAGTACGGACAGGGCGAGCAATGAGCAGTTCTTC	CASSTDRASNEQFF
.	TRBV21-1	TRBJ2-7	.	TGTGCCAGCAGCATCCGGACAGGTCTCCATTGG	CASSIRTGLHW
TRBD2	TRBV27	TRBJ2-1	.	TGTGCCAGCAGTTGGTCCGACCAGCGGGGTGGTAATGAGCAGTTCTTC	CASSWSDQRGGNEQFF
TRBD1	TRBV15	TRBJ1-6	.	TGTGCCACCAGCAGGCAGGGGGACTCACCCCTCCACTTT	CATSRQGDSPLHF
.	TRBV7-3	TRBJ1-2	once	TGTGCCAGCAGCTTTTCTGCAGGACCCGGCGTTGGGCGAATCTATGGCTACACCTTC	CASSFSAGPGVGRIYGYTF